Reported below is one T cell receptor (beta chain). The data derive from a study of blood T cell repertoires in COVID-19. Assay: immunoSEQ multiplex PCR; the TCRdb copy retains only in-frame clones and omits some. The sample consists of under 150,000 clones, 80% to 90% of them appearing once. Seattle patient enrollment occurred during active infection, with longitudinal follow-up thereafter. This CDR3 region has 14 residues. The V gene's germline CDR1 is SGHNT and CDR2 YENEEA. The chain combines TRBV11-3 with TRBJ2-3; 9 bases align to TRBD1. The receptor was isolated from a woman aged 55-75 years with COVID-19, enrolled during active disease. Sequencing used peripheral blood. The CDR3 sequence: CADRGVSPTDTQYF. In DNA form, the CDR3 reads TGTGCAGACAGGGGGGTATCCCCCACAGATACGCAGTATTTT. The variable domain in full, completed from reference TRBV11-3 and TRBJ2-3, reads EAGVVQSPRYKIIEKKQPVAFWCNPISGHNTLYWYLQNLGQGPELLIRYENEEAVDDSQLPKDRFSAERLKGVDSTLKIQPAELGDSAVYLCADRGVSPTDTQYFGPGTRLTVL.